This is a list of T cell receptor beta chains from one sample in a study of blood T cells in healthy people across ages. TCRdb passed the 5' RACE reads through MiXCR, listing each CDR3 protein once. The table records 650,000 to 800,000 distinct CDR3 sequences, approximately 48% of them present only once. The sequencing sample was made of blood. These receptors came from a man aged 55-75 years in good health. Each CDR3 is given with its conserved first and last residue. Fields, in order: J gene, clone size, V gene, D gene, CDR3 protein, CDR3 DNA. A D gene is named only where the DNA matches it firmly. The size of a clone is reported for some rows only, either as once, few or many, or as a class for expanded clones.

j_gene: TRBJ2-2; abundance: few; v_gene: TRBV18; d_gene: .; CDR3aa: CASSSPGRSNTGELFF; CDR3nt: TGTGCCAGCTCATCCCCGGGGCGGTCGAACACCGGGGAGCTGTTTTTT
j_gene: TRBJ2-5; abundance: .; v_gene: TRBV21-1; d_gene: .; CDR3aa: CASSTTGFQETQYF; CDR3nt: TGTGCCAGCAGCACGACAGGGTTTCAAGAGACCCAGTACTTC
j_gene: TRBJ2-1; abundance: .; v_gene: TRBV27; d_gene: .; CDR3aa: CDSPLTALGAYNEQFF; CDR3nt: TGTGACAGCCCCTTAACGGCCCTGGGGGCATACAATGAGCAGTTCTTC
j_gene: TRBJ2-5; abundance: once; v_gene: TRBV4-3; d_gene: TRBD2; CDR3aa: CAGSQVGLAGEETQYF; CDR3nt: TGCGCCGGCAGCCAAGTGGGACTAGCGGGGGAAGAGACCCAGTACTTC
j_gene: TRBJ2-7; abundance: few; v_gene: TRBV20-1; d_gene: TRBD2; CDR3aa: CSARSESLAGGQYEQYF; CDR3nt: TGCAGTGCTAGATCCGAGTCGTTAGCGGGGGGGCAATACGAGCAGTACTTC
j_gene: TRBJ1-2; abundance: .; v_gene: TRBV4-3; d_gene: .; CDR3aa: CASSQDLQGPYYGYTF; CDR3nt: TGCGCCAGCAGCCAAGATCTACAAGGCCCCTACTATGGCTACACCTTC
j_gene: TRBJ2-7; abundance: .; v_gene: TRBV30; d_gene: .; CDR3aa: CAWQSDRYYEQYF; CDR3nt: TGTGCCTGGCAGTCGGACAGATACTACGAGCAGTACTTC
j_gene: TRBJ2-7; abundance: few; v_gene: TRBV4-1; d_gene: TRBD1; CDR3aa: CASSQQTGTGSPYEQYF; CDR3nt: TGCGCCAGCAGCCAACAGACCGGGACAGGGTCCCCCTACGAGCAGTACTTC
j_gene: TRBJ2-1; abundance: .; v_gene: TRBV18; d_gene: .; CDR3aa: CASSRSGGNEQFF; CDR3nt: TGTGCCAGCTCCCGTTCCGGGGGCAATGAGCAGTTCTTC
j_gene: TRBJ2-4; abundance: .; v_gene: TRBV27; d_gene: TRBD1; CDR3aa: CASSLVGQARAKNIQYF; CDR3nt: TGTGCCAGCAGTCTCGTTGGACAGGCTAGAGCCAAAAACATTCAGTACTTC
j_gene: TRBJ2-5; abundance: .; v_gene: TRBV12-3/TRBV12-4; d_gene: .; CDR3aa: CASTVRGMSQETQYF; CDR3nt: TGTGCCAGCACCGTCCGTGGCATGAGCCAAGAGACCCAGTACTTC
j_gene: TRBJ2-5; abundance: few; v_gene: TRBV5-1; d_gene: TRBD2; CDR3aa: CASSWAGEKSGTQYF; CDR3nt: TGCGCCAGCAGCTGGGCGGGAGAAAAAAGTGGGACCCAGTACTTC
j_gene: TRBJ2-3; abundance: .; v_gene: TRBV2; d_gene: TRBD1; CDR3aa: CASDDRGSTDTQYF; CDR3nt: TGTGCCAGCGACGACAGGGGGTCGACAGATACGCAGTATTTT
j_gene: TRBJ2-3; abundance: .; v_gene: TRBV20-1; d_gene: TRBD2; CDR3aa: CSASPLAGVYTGDTQYF; CDR3nt: TGCAGTGCTAGCCCTCTAGCGGGGGTATATACGGGTGATACGCAGTATTTT
j_gene: TRBJ2-5; abundance: once; v_gene: TRBV6-2/TRBV6-3; d_gene: TRBD2; CDR3aa: CASRSSGGAGGSYNEQYF; CDR3nt: TGTGCCAGCAGGTCTAGCGGGGGGGCAGGCGGTTCTTACAATGAGCAGTACTTC